This passage covers 17 T cell receptor beta chains from one sample sequenced in a study of T cell responses to AZD1222 COVID-19 vaccine. This table comes from immunoSEQ multiplex PCR, and its TCRdb copy is limited to in-frame clones, with some not included. The repertoire holds some 130,000 clones, approximately 90% seen once, with 1.9% in the top ten. The input for sequencing was peripheral blood, taken on day 0 of AZD1222 vaccination. These receptors all stem from an adult in good health.

The chain recombines TRBV5-6 with TRBJ1-4; D unclear. Trimming removed 7 bases from V and 8 bases from J, with 18 bases in between. Germline lookup yields CDR1 SGHDT and CDR2 YYEEEE. This CDR3 is built from 14 residues. The DNA of the CDR3 is TGTGCCAGCTCGGGATGGGCCCCCGGGGAAAAACTGTTTTTT. This codes for CASSGWAPGEKLFF.

The gene calls are TRBV28 and TRBJ1-2, with 10 bases aligning to TRBD1. The V gene end was trimmed by 5 bases and the J gene end by 2 bases; junction bases not matched to a gene: 11. CDR3 length equals 17 residues. Germline V gene lookup returns CDR1 MDHEN and CDR2 SYDVKM. DNA for the CDR3: TGTGCCAGCAGTACTCCAGACAGGGGGCGAGGGAACTATGGCTACACCTTC. Translating it yields CASSTPDRGRGNYGYTF.

J is TRBJ2-7 and V is TRBV2, with D possibly TRBD2 on 5 matching bases. V was shortened by 5 bases and J by 0 bases, with 11 bases between the two germline ends. The CDR3 has 14 amino acids. CDR1 is SNHLY, CDR2 FYNNEI, per germline. The CDR3 sequence: CASSRTGSSYEQYF. CDR3 nucleotides: TGTGCCAGCAGTAGGACGGGAAGCTCCTACGAGCAGTACTTC.

The chain is built from TRBV10-3 and TRBJ2-1; TRBD1 matches at 8 bases. CDR1 and CDR2 from the germline V gene are ENHRY and SYGVKD. V lost 2 bases, J lost 4 bases, and 10 bases stayed unmatched. The CDR3 has 17 amino acids. CDR3 loop: CAISEARTGSGYNEQFF. As DNA, the CDR3 is TGTGCCATCAGTGAGGCCCGGACAGGGTCCGGGTACAATGAGCAGTTCTTC.

The chain recombines TRBV5-1 with TRBJ1-4; 9 bases are a match to TRBD1. V shed 7 bases and J 0 bases; nucleotides not matched to a gene: 7. Germline V gene data show CDR1 as SGHRS and CDR2 as YFSETQ. The CDR3 consists of 16 residues. The CDR3 reads CASSGTGTPTNEKLFF. CDR3 DNA: TGCGCCAGCTCCGGGACAGGGACACCAACTAATGAAAAACTGTTTTTT.

The chain has TRBV12-3 or TRBV12-4 and TRBJ2-7; D is unresolved. The V gene lost 7 bases and the J gene lost 3 bases, with 13 bases spanning the gap. This CDR3 is built from 13 residues. DNA of the CDR3: TGTGCCAGCACCGTGGTTGGGAACTACGAGCAGTACTTC. Translation gives CASTVVGNYEQYF.

The chain carries TRBV9 and TRBJ1-1, with D unresolved. The CDR3 has 13 amino acids. V lost 0 bases and J lost 8, with 11 bases in between. Germline CDR1 and CDR2: SGDLS and YYNGEE. The DNA for the CDR3 is TGTGCCAGCAGCGTAGAGGTGGGGTGGGAAGCTTTCTTT. This encodes CASSVEVGWEAFF.

The gene calls are TRBV27 and TRBJ1-2; D is uncertain. There are 14 residues in the CDR3. Germline V CDR1 and CDR2: MNHEY, SMNVEV (reference sequence). V lost 2 bases to trimming and J lost 7 bases, with 14 bases between them. CDR3 sequence reads: CASSLKKESGGYTF. The CDR3 coding sequence is TGTGCCAGCAGTTTAAAAAAGGAAAGTGGTGGCTACACCTTC.

The rearrangement links TRBV28 to TRBJ1-1, with D uncertain. V lost 2 bases and J 1 base, leaving 14 bases between the germline ends. Germline V gene lookup returns CDR1 MDHEN and CDR2 SYDVKM. The CDR3 spans 16 residues. The CDR3 loop reads CASSLVRRTRNTEAFF. DNA for the CDR3: TGTGCCAGCAGTTTAGTGCGGAGGACCAGGAACACTGAAGCTTTCTTT.

This clone was observed a handful of times. The chain recombines TRBV4-1 with TRBJ1-4, with TRBD1 as a possible D gene (5 bases). Germline-derived CDR1 and CDR2 are MGHRA and YSYEKL. CDR3 size: 15 residues. The V gene lost 0 bases and the J gene lost 6 bases, with 11 bases spanning the gap. The CDR3 region has the DNA TGCGCCAGCAGCCAAGATTCAGGGTCAGATGAAAAACTGTTTTTT. This translates into CASSQDSGSDEKLFF.

This chain joins TRBV19 and TRBJ1-1; possible D gene TRBD1, 5 bases. This CDR3 spans 12 amino acids. Germline CDR1 is LNHDA and CDR2 is SQIVND (reference sequence). V shed 7 bases and J shed 4 bases, with 10 bases lying between them. The CDR3, as DNA: TGTGCCAGTACAAAAAGGGGCACTGAAGCTTTCTTT. This sequence encodes CASTKRGTEAFF.

The chain has TRBV12-3 or TRBV12-4 and TRBJ1-1; a weak D match, TRBD1 (5 bases). Trimming cost V 8 bases and J 8 bases, with 12 bases left between them. The CDR3 is 11 amino acids. Written as DNA, the CDR3 is TGTGCCAGCGCAGGGTGGCTCGAAGCTTTCTTT. Translation gives CASAGWLEAFF.

V gene TRBV6-5 combines with J gene TRBJ2-7; D may correspond to TRBD1 or TRBD2 (5 bases each). The CDR3 has 14 amino acids. From germline, CDR1 is MNHEY and CDR2 SVGAGI. V lost 7 bases and J lost 4, with 17 bases in between. CDR3 DNA: TGTGCCAGCACCATAAGGGGTAGGGAGTACGAGCAGTACTTC. This encodes CASTIRGREYEQYF.

V usage is TRBV28 and J usage is TRBJ1-2; 8 bases align to TRBD1. Trimming removed 5 bases from V and 8 bases from J; junction bases left unmatched: 7. CDR1 and CDR2 from the germline V gene are MDHEN and SYDVKM. The CDR3 runs to 13 residues. The CDR3 DNA is TGTGCCAGCAGTCTAGGACAGGGTTGGGGCTACACCTTC. Its translation: CASSLGQGWGYTF.

This chain connects TRBV15 to TRBJ2-1, with TRBD1 as a possible D gene (5 bases). The V and J ends lost 1 base and 2 bases respectively, with 9 bases between them. There are 15 residues in the CDR3. Germline loops: CDR1 LNHNV, CDR2 YYDKDF (reference sequence). CDR3 nucleotide sequence: TGTGCCACCAGCAGAGTCAGGGCCCCCTACAATGAGCAGTTCTTC. This encodes CATSRVRAPYNEQFF. Full variable domain (rest looked up from reference TRBV15 and TRBJ2-1): DAMVIQNPRYQVTQFGKPVTLSCSQTLNHNVMYWYQQKSSQAPKLLFHYYDKDFNNEADTPDNFQSRRPNTSFCFLDIRSPGLGDTAMYLCATSRVRAPYNEQFFGPGTRLTVL.

V usage is TRBV2 and J usage is TRBJ2-6; D gene ambiguous. Germline CDR1 and CDR2: SNHLY and FYNNEI. The V gene lost 2 bases and the J gene lost 2 bases, with 4 bases spanning the gap. This CDR3 is 14 amino acids long. CDR3 sequence reads: CASSEQPGANVLTF. In DNA form, the CDR3 reads TGTGCCAGCAGTGAACAGCCTGGGGCCAACGTCCTGACTTTC.

The chain has TRBV28 and TRBJ2-1, with TRBD2 matching over 15 bases. The CDR3 extends over 18 amino acids. After removal of 7 bases from V and 4 bases from J, the junction contained 11 bases not matched to a gene. Germline V CDR1 and CDR2: MDHEN, SYDVKM. Here the CDR3 DNA reads TGTGCCAGCATAAACCGGCCAGGACTAGCGGGAGGGTACAATGAGCAGTTCTTC. It codes for CASINRPGLAGGYNEQFF.